The 9 T cell receptor beta chains listed next were all sequenced from one sample in a study of vaccination effects on CD4 cells after COVID-19. What these receptors recognize is not known. The protocol was immunoSEQ multiplex PCR, while the TCRdb copy is restricted to in-frame clones and leaves out a portion. Among tens of thousands of clones listed, about 77% were seen once. Peptide-pool stimulation followed by sequencing identified expanded antigen-specific CD4+ clonotypes in the ViraFEST assay. Researchers isolated CD4+ T cells once about 11 days of culture had elapsed. PCR-confirmed SARS-CoV-2 infection occurred in the person between March and December 2020. The sample consisted of CD4+ T cells from PBMCs cultured with HCoV-NL63 spike peptides, taken before COVID-19 vaccination. These receptors were collected from a human donor who had a prior SARS-CoV-2 infection.

This chain uses TRBV5-1 with TRBJ2-1, with D possibly being TRBD2 (6 bases). Germline V gene lookup returns CDR1 SGHRS and CDR2 YFSETQ. The length of the CDR3 is 14 residues. Trimming cost V 5 bases and J 5 bases, with 14 bases left between them. CDR3 DNA sequence: TGCGCCAGCAGGCGGGGCGGGCGAAACAATGAGCAGTTCTTC. This gives the protein CASRRGGRNNEQFF.

This chain uses TRBV24-1 with TRBJ2-1, with TRBD2 identical over 8 bases. This CDR3 is 15 amino acids long. V gave up 4 bases and J gave up 6 bases; unmatched junction bases: 7. Germline CDR1 reads KGHDR; CDR2 reads SFDVKD. Written as DNA, the CDR3 is TGTGCCACCAGTGAACGGGGGGGGTATATCAATGAGCAGTTCTTC. It codes for CATSERGGYINEQFF.

The gene calls are TRBV19 and TRBJ2-6, with D perhaps matching TRBD1 (6 bases). The CDR3 totals 16 residues. The V gene's germline CDR1 is LNHDA and CDR2 SQIVND (reference sequence). V was pared by 5 bases and J by 3 bases, with 14 bases between. The CDR3 bases are TGTGCCAGTAGTGCCCCCGGGACAAGTGGGGCCAACGTCCTGACTTTC. It codes for CASSAPGTSGANVLTF.

The chain carries TRBV11-3 and TRBJ2-7; D perhaps matches TRBD1 (5 bases). CDR1 and CDR2 (germline): SGHNT, YENEEA. V lost 0 bases and J 3 bases, leaving 9 bases between the germline ends. This CDR3 comprises 14 residues. The CDR3 coding sequence is TGTGCCAGCAGCTTAGACGGCGACAGCTACGAGCAGTACTTC. This sequence encodes CASSLDGDSYEQYF.

The V call is TRBV4-1, the J call TRBJ2-2; D gene ambiguous. Germline V gives CDR1 MGHRA, CDR2 YSYEKL. V gave up 4 bases and J gave up 3 bases, with 9 bases separating them. This CDR3 is 14 amino acids long. This CDR3 reads CASSRNLDTGELFF. CDR3 in DNA: TGCGCCAGCAGCCGCAACTTGGACACCGGGGAGCTGTTTTTT.

The V gene is TRBV9, the J gene TRBJ2-3; D gene uncertain. Trimming took off 0 bases at V and 1 base at J, with 12 bases between the two ends. This CDR3 comprises 16 residues. Germline lookup yields CDR1 SGDLS and CDR2 YYNGEE. The CDR3 coding sequence is TGTGCCAGCAGCGTAGGTTTGGGCGATGGCACAGATACGCAGTATTTT. This translates into CASSVGLGDGTDTQYF.

This clone was counted once. This chain joins TRBV19 and TRBJ2-5; 9 positions match TRBD1. The V and J ends lost 4 bases and 4 bases, in that order; junction bases with no gene match: 4. Germline assignment: CDR1 LNHDA and CDR2 SQIVND (reference sequence). CDR3 length: 14 amino acids. CDR3 nucleotides: TGTGCCAGTAGTAACAACAGGGGGCTAGAGACCCAGTACTTC. This sequence encodes CASSNNRGLETQYF. Supplemented by reference TRBV19 and TRBJ2-5, the full variable domain reads DGGITQSPKYLFRKEGQNVTLSCEQNLNHDAMYWYRQDPGQGLRLIYYSQIVNDFQKGDIAEGYSVSREKKESFPLTVTSAQKNPTAFYLCASSNNRGLETQYFGPGTRLLVL.

The genes are TRBV20-1 and TRBJ2-2, with 10 bases fitting TRBD1. V shed 3 bases and J 4 bases; nucleotides not matched to a gene: 5. Germline V gene data show CDR1 as DFQATT and CDR2 as SNEGSKA (reference sequence). The CDR3 length is 15 residues. The DNA of the CDR3 is TGCAGTGCTAGTGACAGGGACAGGGGCACCGGGGAGCTGTTTTTT. Translating it yields CSASDRDRGTGELFF.

The chain recombines TRBV14 with TRBJ2-7; TRBD2 is a possible D gene (6 bases). Germline V gene lookup returns CDR1 SGHDN and CDR2 FVKESK. With 1 base removed from V and 6 bases from J, the gap between germline ends came to 13 bases. The CDR3 contains 14 residues. The CDR3 nucleotides are TGTGCCAGCAGCCAAGGTCGGACTACCTCCGAGCAGTACTTC. Its translation: CASSQGRTTSEQYF.